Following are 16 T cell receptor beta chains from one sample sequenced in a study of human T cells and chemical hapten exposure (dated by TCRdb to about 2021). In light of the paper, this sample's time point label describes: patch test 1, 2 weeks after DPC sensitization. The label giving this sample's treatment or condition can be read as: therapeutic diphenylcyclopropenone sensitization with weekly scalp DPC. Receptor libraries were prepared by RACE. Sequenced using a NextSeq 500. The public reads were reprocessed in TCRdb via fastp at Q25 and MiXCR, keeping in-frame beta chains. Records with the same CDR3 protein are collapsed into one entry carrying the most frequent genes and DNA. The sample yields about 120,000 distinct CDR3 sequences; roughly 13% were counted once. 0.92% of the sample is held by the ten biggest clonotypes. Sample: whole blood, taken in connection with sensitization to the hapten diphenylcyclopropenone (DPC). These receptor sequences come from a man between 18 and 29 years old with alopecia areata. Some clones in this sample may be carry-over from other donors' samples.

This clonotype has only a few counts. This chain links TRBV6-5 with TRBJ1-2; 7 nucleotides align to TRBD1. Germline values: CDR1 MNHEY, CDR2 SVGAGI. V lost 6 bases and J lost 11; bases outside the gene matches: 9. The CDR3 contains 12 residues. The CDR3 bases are TGTGCCAGCAGCAGGGGGACCCTCCCTTACACCTTC. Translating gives CASSRGTLPYTF.

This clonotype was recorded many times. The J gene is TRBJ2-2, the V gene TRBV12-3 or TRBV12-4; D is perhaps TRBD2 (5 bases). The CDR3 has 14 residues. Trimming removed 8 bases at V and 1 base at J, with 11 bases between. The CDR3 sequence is CASLNRENTGELFF. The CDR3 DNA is TGTGCCAGCTTAAACCGGGAGAACACCGGGGAGCTGTTTTTT.

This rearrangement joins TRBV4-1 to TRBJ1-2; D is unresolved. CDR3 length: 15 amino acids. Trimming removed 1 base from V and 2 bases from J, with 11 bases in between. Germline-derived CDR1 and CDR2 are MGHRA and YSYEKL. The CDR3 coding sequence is TGCGCCAGCAGCCAAGGTTCCGGCATGAACTATGGCTACACCTTC. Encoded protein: CASSQGSGMNYGYTF.

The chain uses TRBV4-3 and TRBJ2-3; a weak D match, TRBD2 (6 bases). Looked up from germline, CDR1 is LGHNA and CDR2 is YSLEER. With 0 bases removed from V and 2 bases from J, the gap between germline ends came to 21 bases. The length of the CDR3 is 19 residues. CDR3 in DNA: TGCGCCAGCAGCCAAGACTTGAATCCCAACGCGGGGTACACAGATACGCAGTATTTT. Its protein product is CASSQDLNPNAGYTDTQYF.

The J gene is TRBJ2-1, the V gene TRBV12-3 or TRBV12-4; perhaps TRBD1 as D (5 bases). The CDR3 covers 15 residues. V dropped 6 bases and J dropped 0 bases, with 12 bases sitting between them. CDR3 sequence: CASSADSFSYNEQFF. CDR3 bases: TGTGCCAGCAGCGCAGACAGTTTCTCCTACAATGAGCAGTTCTTC.

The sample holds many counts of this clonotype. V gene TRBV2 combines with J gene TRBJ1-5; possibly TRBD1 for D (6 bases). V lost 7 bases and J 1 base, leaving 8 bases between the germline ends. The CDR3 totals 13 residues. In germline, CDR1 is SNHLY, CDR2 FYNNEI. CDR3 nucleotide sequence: TGTGCCAGCAAGGGGGAAAGCAATCAGCCCCAGCATTTT. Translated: CASKGESNQPQHF.

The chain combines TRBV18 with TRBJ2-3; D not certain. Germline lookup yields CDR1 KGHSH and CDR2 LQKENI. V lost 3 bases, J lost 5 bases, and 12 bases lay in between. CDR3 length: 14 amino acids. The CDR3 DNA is TGTGCCAGCTCACCTGGCGGCTGGGGAGATACGCAGTATTTT. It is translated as CASSPGGWGDTQYF.

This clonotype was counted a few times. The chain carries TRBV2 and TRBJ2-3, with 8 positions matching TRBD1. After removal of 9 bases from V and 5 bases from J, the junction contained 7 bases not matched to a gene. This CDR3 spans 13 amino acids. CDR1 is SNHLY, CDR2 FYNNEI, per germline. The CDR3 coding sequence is TGTGCCAGGTCGGGACAGGAAAAAGATACGCAGTATTTT. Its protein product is CARSGQEKDTQYF.

CDR3 amino acids: CSGRQGNTEAFF. The CDR3 nucleotides read TGCAGCGGAAGACAGGGGAACACTGAAGCTTTCTTT. The chain has TRBV29-1 and TRBJ1-1; 7 bases fit TRBD1. The ends lost 7 bases at V and 1 base at J; junction bases unmatched: 3. The CDR3 sequence is 12 residues long. From germline, CDR1 is SQVTM and CDR2 ANQGSEA.

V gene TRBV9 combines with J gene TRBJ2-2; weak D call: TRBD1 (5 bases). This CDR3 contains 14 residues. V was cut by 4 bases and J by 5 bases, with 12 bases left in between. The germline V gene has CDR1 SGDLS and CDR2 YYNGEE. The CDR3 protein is CASSMTDPTGELFF. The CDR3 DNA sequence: TGTGCCAGCAGCATGACAGACCCGACCGGGGAGCTGTTTTTT.

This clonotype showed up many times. In DNA form, the CDR3 reads TGCGCCAGCAGCCCCCAGCGCCGTGGAGCGTACACTGAAGCTTTCTTT. It encodes CASSPQRRGAYTEAFF. V gene TRBV4-1 combines with J gene TRBJ1-1; no definite D call. This CDR3 is built from 16 residues. Germline CDR1 MGHRA, CDR2 YSYEKL. V dropped 4 bases and J dropped 3 bases, with 18 bases sitting between them.

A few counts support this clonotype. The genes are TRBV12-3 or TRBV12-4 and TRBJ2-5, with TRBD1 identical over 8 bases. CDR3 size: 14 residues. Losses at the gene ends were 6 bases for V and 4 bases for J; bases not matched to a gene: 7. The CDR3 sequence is CASSPLRGRETQYF. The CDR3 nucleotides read TGTGCCAGCAGCCCCCTCAGGGGGCGAGAGACCCAGTACTTC.

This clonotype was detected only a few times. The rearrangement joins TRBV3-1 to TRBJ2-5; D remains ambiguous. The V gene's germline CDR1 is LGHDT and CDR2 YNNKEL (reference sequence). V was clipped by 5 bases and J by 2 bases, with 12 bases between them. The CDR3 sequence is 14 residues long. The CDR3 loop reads CASSYVATQETQYF. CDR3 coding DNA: TGTGCCAGCAGCTACGTTGCGACGCAAGAGACCCAGTACTTC.

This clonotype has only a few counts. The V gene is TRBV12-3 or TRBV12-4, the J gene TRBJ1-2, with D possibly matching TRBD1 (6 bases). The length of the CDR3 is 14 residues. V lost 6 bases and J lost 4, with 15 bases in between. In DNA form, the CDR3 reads TGTGCCAGCAGCCGACAGGTCCTTCGCTATGGCTACACCTTC. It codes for CASSRQVLRYGYTF.

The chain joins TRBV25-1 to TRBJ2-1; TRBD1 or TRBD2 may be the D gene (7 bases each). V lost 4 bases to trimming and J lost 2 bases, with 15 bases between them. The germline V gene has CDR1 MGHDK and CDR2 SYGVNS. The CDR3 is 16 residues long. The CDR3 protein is CASSGGGTATYNEQFF. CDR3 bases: TGTGCCAGCAGTGGGGGGGGGACAGCCACCTACAATGAGCAGTTCTTC.

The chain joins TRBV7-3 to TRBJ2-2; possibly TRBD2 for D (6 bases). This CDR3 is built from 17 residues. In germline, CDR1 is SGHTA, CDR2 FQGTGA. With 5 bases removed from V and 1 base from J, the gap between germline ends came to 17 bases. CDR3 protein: CASSPARGGENTGELFF. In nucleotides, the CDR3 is TGTGCCAGCAGCCCAGCGAGGGGCGGGGAGAACACCGGGGAGCTGTTTTTT.